This TCR beta chain was recovered during a study of OX40 agonist ivuxolimab in advanced cancers. Study at large: As their treatment, patients were administered ivuxolimab, an agonistic anti-OX40 (CD134) antibody. Each patient was given ivuxolimab into a vein every 2 weeks, at 0.01 to 10 mg/kg.

The protocol was immunoSEQ multiplex PCR, while the TCRdb copy is restricted to in-frame clones and leaves out a portion. The sample includes roughly 71,000 clones, more than 65% seen only once; the top ten take 1.5% to 2%. The sequencing here drew on CD4+ or CD8+ T cells sorted from blood, taken in a trial of the OX40 agonist ivuxolimab. The receptor comes from an adult with an advanced solid tumor such as melanoma, head and neck, liver or kidney cancer.

The CDR3 protein is CASSFFEGLATDTQYF. The CDR3 nucleotides are TGCGCCAGCAGTTTTTTTGAAGGACTAGCTACAGATACGCAGTATTTT. The J gene is TRBJ2-3, the V gene TRBV5-1; TRBD2 matches 8 bases. CDR1 and CDR2 from the germline V gene are SGHRS and YFSETQ. The junction had 11 bases not matched to a gene; V was cut back by 5 bases and J by 3 bases. The CDR3 runs to 16 residues.